A single sample gave rise to the 18 T cell receptor beta chains below, sequenced in a study of control samples from healthy donors and cancer patients. Repertoires were generated with immunoSEQ multiplex PCR, while TCRdb's copy carries only in-frame clones and drops some. The sample shows roughly 100,000 clones, roughly 89% of them seen only once. The sample was PBMCs. These receptors all come from a man aged 55 to 70 with lung cancer.

The CDR3 coding sequence is TGCGCCAGCAGCTTGGCGGGGACAGGGCTCATGAACACTGAAGCTTTCTTT. Protein: CASSLAGTGLMNTEAFF. The chain links TRBV5-1 to TRBJ1-1; the match to TRBD1 covers 9 bases. Germline CDR1 SGHRS, CDR2 YFSETQ. V gave up 0 bases and J gave up 0 bases; unmatched junction bases: 6. CDR3 size: 17 residues.

V gene TRBV12-3 or TRBV12-4 combines with J gene TRBJ1-1; D is undetermined. The CDR3 covers 13 residues. The V gene lost 1 base and the J gene lost 3 bases, with 6 bases spanning the gap. The CDR3 DNA follows: TGTGCCAGCAGTTTAGGGACGTACACTGAAGCTTTCTTT. Translation gives CASSLGTYTEAFF.

As to this clone: Other DNA sequences in the sample encode the same CDR3. The chain uses TRBV5-4 and TRBJ2-3; no firm D call. The germline CDR1 and CDR2 sequences are SGHNT and YYREEE (reference sequence). There are 16 residues in the CDR3. V lost 0 bases and J lost 0, with 11 bases in between. In nucleotides, the CDR3 is TGTGCCAGCAGCTTGGCCCGAGGCAGGAGCACAGATACGCAGTATTTT. Translation gives CASSLARGRSTDTQYF.

The rearrangement uses TRBV5-1 and TRBJ1-1; TRBD1 agrees at 8 bases. Looked up from germline, CDR1 is SGHRS and CDR2 is YFSETQ. Trimming cost V 3 bases and J 0 bases; bases outside gene matches: 7. The CDR3 contains 16 residues. The chain's CDR3 is CASSSDRAFMNTEAFF. The CDR3 DNA reads as TGCGCCAGCAGCTCGGACAGGGCATTCATGAACACTGAAGCTTTCTTT.

The V and J genes are TRBV19 and TRBJ2-1; D not resolved. Trimming pared 3 bases from V and 1 base from J, leaving 4 bases between. This CDR3 is 13 amino acids long. Germline V gene sequence: CDR1 LNHDA, CDR2 SQIVND (reference sequence). DNA of the CDR3: TGTGCCAGTAGTATGGGTTCCTACAATGAGCAGTTCTTC. Its translation: CASSMGSYNEQFF.

This chain links TRBV27 with TRBJ2-4; 9 nucleotides align to TRBD1. The CDR3 spans 15 residues. CDR1 is MNHEY and CDR2 is SMNVEV in the germline V gene (reference sequence). The ends lost 1 base at V and 4 bases at J; junction bases unmatched: 2. CDR3 DNA: TGTGCCAGCAGTTTATTCGGGACAGGGAAAAACATTCAGTACTTC. It specifies CASSLFGTGKNIQYF.

The V gene is TRBV7-3, the J gene TRBJ2-2; no clear D. Deletions cut 1 base from V and 3 bases from J, with 6 bases between. Germline CDR1 reads SGHTA; CDR2 reads FQGTGA. The CDR3 contains 14 residues. CDR3 sequence (DNA): TGTGCCAGCAGCTTAAACACTTACACCGGGGAGCTGTTTTTT. Encoded protein: CASSLNTYTGELFF.

The chain combines TRBV3-1 (or the pseudogene TRBV3-2) with TRBJ1-6; D uncertain. Germline-derived CDR1 and CDR2 are LGHDT and YNNKEL (reference sequence). V was cut by 0 bases and J by 8 bases, with 11 bases left in between. The CDR3 totals 15 residues. The chain's CDR3 is CASSQDLYSYSPLHF. As DNA, the CDR3 is TGTGCCAGCAGCCAAGATTTATACAGTTATTCACCCCTCCACTTT.

The sample holds one count of this clone. One junction end does not reproduce the germline sequence, and a read error may be involved. The chain links TRBV20-1 to TRBJ1-2; D not resolved. Germline loops: CDR1 DFQATT, CDR2 SNEGSKA (reference sequence). There are 8 residues in the CDR3. The CDR3 DNA follows: TGCAGTGCTAGTCTAAGCGCCTTC. Its translation: CSASLSAF.

V usage is TRBV5-1 and J usage is TRBJ1-2; D gene uncertain. V dropped 2 bases and J dropped 3 bases, with 11 bases sitting between them. CDR3 size: 14 residues. Germline V CDR1 and CDR2: SGHRS, YFSETQ. The CDR3 coding sequence is TGCGCCAGCAGCTTTACGACGAATTACTATGGCTACACCTTC. It encodes CASSFTTNYYGYTF.

The chain links TRBV6-5 to TRBJ2-7, with 7 bases lining up with TRBD2. V dropped 6 bases and J dropped 3; count of bases not matched to a gene: 5. Germline V gene sequence: CDR1 MNHEY, CDR2 SVGAGI. The CDR3 consists of 13 residues. The CDR3 protein is CASRGGTIYEQYF. The CDR3 DNA reads TGTGCCAGCAGGGGAGGGACCATCTACGAGCAGTACTTC.

V usage is TRBV29-1 and J usage is TRBJ2-2; D gene unclear. CDR3 length: 17 residues. CDR1 and CDR2 from the germline V gene are SQVTM and ANQGSEA. V lost 0 bases to trimming and J lost 7 bases, with 21 bases between them. The CDR3 sequence is CSVEDTTSETLRGELFF. The CDR3 nucleotides read TGCAGCGTTGAAGATACCACCTCAGAGACGCTGCGCGGGGAGCTGTTTTTT.

The gene calls are TRBV10-3 and TRBJ2-1, with 7 bases identical to TRBD2. Trimming at V came to 2 bases and at J to 0 bases, leaving 7 bases not matched to a gene. The CDR3 extends over 17 amino acids. Germline V CDR1 and CDR2: ENHRY, SYGVKD. The DNA of the CDR3 is TGTGCCATCAGTGAGGGAGCGGGACGCAGCTCCTACAATGAGCAGTTCTTC. Amino acid sequence: CAISEGAGRSSYNEQFF.

The V gene is TRBV2, the J gene TRBJ1-6; 7 bases are a match to TRBD1. Germline loops: CDR1 SNHLY, CDR2 FYNNEI. The CDR3 extends over 12 amino acids. V lost 11 bases to trimming and J lost 7 bases; unmatched junction nucleotides: 5. The CDR3 spells CASKGANSPLHF. The DNA for the CDR3 is TGTGCCTCCAAGGGGGCAAATTCACCCCTCCACTTT.

The chain recombines TRBV6-5 with TRBJ2-7, with D maybe TRBD1 (6 bases). Germline V gene data show CDR1 as MNHEY and CDR2 as SVGAGI. V was trimmed by 6 bases and J by 2 bases, leaving 17 bases between them. The CDR3 runs to 15 residues. As DNA, the CDR3 is TGTGCCAGCAGCATCATGTGGTCAGGGGCCTACGAGCAGTACTTC. Its protein product is CASSIMWSGAYEQYF.

The chain couples TRBV11-2 to TRBJ2-7; TRBD1 is a possible D gene (5 bases). Looked up from germline, CDR1 is SGHAT and CDR2 is FQNNGV. This CDR3 has 15 amino acids. Trimming pared 2 bases from V and 2 bases from J, leaving 13 bases between. DNA of the CDR3: TGTGCCAGCAGCTTAAGGGGTATCCGACCCTACGAGCAGTACTTC. It is translated as CASSLRGIRPYEQYF.

The chain links TRBV11-3 to TRBJ2-1; 15 positions match TRBD2. The CDR3 is 15 residues long. Germline V gene lookup returns CDR1 SGHNT and CDR2 YENEEA. V trimming: 5 bases; J trimming: 6 bases; junction bases outside the gene matches: 2. CDR3 sequence reads: CASSVGLAGGNEQFF. The CDR3 coding sequence is TGTGCCAGCAGCGTGGGACTAGCGGGGGGCAATGAGCAGTTCTTC.

The rearrangement joins TRBV9 to TRBJ2-4, with 7 bases that match TRBD1. Losses at the gene ends were 0 bases for V and 1 base for J; bases not matched to a gene: 1. The CDR3 has 15 residues. Germline loops: CDR1 SGDLS, CDR2 YYNGEE. The CDR3 DNA sequence: TGTGCCAGCAGCGTAGAACAGGGGGCCAAAAACATTCAGTACTTC. Its protein product is CASSVEQGAKNIQYF.